This TCR beta chain derives from a study of beta chain features in type 1 diabetes. Reverse transcription of all isolated RNA meant that expressed TCRB transcripts were sequenced. Here immunoSEQ multiplex PCR was the method, and the copy in TCRdb shows in-frame clones only, minus some. The data hold around 690,000 clones, with roughly an eighth observed a single time. Trimming removed 1 base from V and 1 base from J, with 14 bases in between. The germline V gene encodes CDR1 LGHNA and CDR2 YNFKEQ. The CDR3 covers 16 residues. Sort purity for all populations was recorded as exceeding 98%. As to this clone: Its cognate antigen is unknown.

Whole-study results and caveats: Shortening that was moderate but significant affected the TCRB CDR3s of Type 1 diabetes patients in all four CD4+ subsets.

This sequence originates from a man between 25 and 39 years old with type 1 diabetes. Sequenced material: naive CD4+ T cells from blood. The rearrangement joins TRBV4-2 to TRBJ2-7; TRBD1 is a possible D gene (6 bases). CDR3 DNA sequence: TGTGCCAGCAGCCAAGGTGATCACAGGGAATCCTACGAGCAGTACTTC. Its protein is CASSQGDHRESYEQYF.